This T cell receptor beta chain is drawn from a study of PD-L1 blockade in urothelial cancer. Study overall: From about 2014, patients received atezolizumab, given as 1,200 mg intravenously every 3 weeks. It was at 3 weeks (second dose) and 6 weeks after treatment start that blood was analyzed.

The CDR3 contains 15 residues. V was shortened by 6 bases and J by 4 bases, with 18 bases between the two germline ends. Germline CDR1 is MNHNS and CDR2 is SASEGT. The time point was: pretreatment peripheral blood. This table comes from immunoSEQ multiplex PCR, and its TCRdb copy is limited to in-frame clones, with some not included. The repertoire consists of tens of thousands of clones, with under 90% occurring once and the leading ten covering about 15%. This receptor was taken from a man between 60 and 75 years old with urothelial cancer. This rearrangement joins TRBV6-1 to TRBJ1-2, with a possible D match to TRBD1 (6 bases). Sample: PBMCs, taken around atezolizumab (anti-PD-L1) treatment. This CDR3 is CASSVTGLGPYGYTF. CDR3 sequence (DNA): TGTGCCAGCAGCGTTACAGGGCTAGGGCCCTATGGCTACACCTTC.